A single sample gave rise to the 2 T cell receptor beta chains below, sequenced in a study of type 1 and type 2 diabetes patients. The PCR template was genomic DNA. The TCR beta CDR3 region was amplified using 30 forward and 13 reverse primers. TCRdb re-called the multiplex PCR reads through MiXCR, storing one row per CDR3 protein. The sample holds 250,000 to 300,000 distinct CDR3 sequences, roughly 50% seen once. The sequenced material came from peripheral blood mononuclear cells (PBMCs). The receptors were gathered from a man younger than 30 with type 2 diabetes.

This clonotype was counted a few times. The CDR3 nucleotides read TGTGCCATCAGTGAGTCGAAAGGGTGGAATGAGCAGTTCTTC. Residues: CAISESKGWNEQFF. The J gene is TRBJ2-7, the V gene TRBV10-3; D is uncertain. The J call is in doubt because the DNA end fits TRBJ2-1 better. This CDR3 comprises 14 residues. Germline lookup yields CDR1 ENHRY and CDR2 SYGVKD.

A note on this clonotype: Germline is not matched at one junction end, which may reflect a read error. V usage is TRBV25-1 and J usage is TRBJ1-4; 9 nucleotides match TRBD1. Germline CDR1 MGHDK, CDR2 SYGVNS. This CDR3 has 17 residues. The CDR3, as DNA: TGTGCCAGCAGTGACCCCACCCTACAGGGGGCTAAAGAAAAACTGTTTTTT. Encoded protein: CASSDPTLQGAKEKLFF.